This T cell receptor (beta chain) was identified during a study of blood T cells in healthy people across ages. Findings and caveats of the study: Across the age range, TCR beta diversity per million T cells fell in a roughly linear way.

A remark on this clonotype: Its target is unknown.

Combining a sample-barcoded 5' primer with a J-beta primer mix, a second PCR ran for 7 to 11 cycles. MiXCR, run by TCRdb on the 5' RACE reads, gives a single entry per CDR3 protein. Here the sample spans 600,000 to 850,000 distinct CDR3 sequences, around 40% being singletons. The sequence came from a woman between 55 and 75 years old in good health. Source material: blood.

This CDR3 is CASKSGANTGELFF. In DNA form, the CDR3 reads TGTGCCAGCAAAAGCGGAGCGAACACCGGGGAGCTGTTTTTT. J is TRBJ2-2 and V is TRBV21-1. TRBV21-1 is listed as a pseudogene. This CDR3 has 14 residues.